This TCR beta chain stems from a study of blood T cells in healthy people across ages. PCR was performed a second time for about 7 to 11 cycles using a sample-barcoded 5' primer and a J-beta primer mix. TCRdb itself ran the 5' RACE reads through MiXCR, one entry per CDR3 protein. The sample has fewer than 700,000 distinct CDR3 sequences, approximately 40% seen once. Details on this clonotype: Its matching antigen is unknown.

Study observations and caveats: The fall in TCR beta diversity per million T cells was roughly linear with age.

This TCR derives from an elderly man in good health. The sequencing input was blood.

Written as DNA, the CDR3 is TGCAGTGCCTTATCCCCCCAGGGAAGGGACGAGCAGTACTTC. Translating it yields CSALSPQGRDEQYF. This chain uses TRBV20-1 with TRBJ2-7, with D tentatively TRBD1 (5 bases). Trimming pared 6 bases from V and 5 bases from J, leaving 20 bases between. The length of the CDR3 is 14 residues. Germline V gene sequence: CDR1 DFQATT, CDR2 SNEGSKA (reference sequence).